The 21 T cell receptor beta chains listed next were all sequenced from one sample in a study of blood T cells in healthy people across ages. Alongside a J-beta primer mix, a sample-barcoded 5' primer served in a second PCR lasting roughly 7 to 11 cycles. TCRdb reprocessed the 5' RACE reads via MiXCR and lists one record per CDR3 protein. This table holds some 880,000 distinct CDR3 sequences, roughly 35% found once. Sequencing used blood. Receptors were obtained from a man in his late teens or twenties in good health.

The V and J genes are TRBV14 and TRBJ2-6; D ambiguous. V was pared by 2 bases and J by 4 bases, with 12 bases between. Germline-derived CDR1 and CDR2 are SGHDN and FVKESK. The CDR3 is 16 residues long. CDR3 protein: CASSQQDLAGANVLTF. The DNA of the CDR3 is TGTGCCAGCAGCCAACAAGACCTGGCCGGGGCCAACGTCCTGACTTTC.

The rearrangement links TRBV4-3 to TRBJ1-1; TRBD1 aligns across 8 bases. This CDR3 has 14 residues. The V and J ends lost 8 bases and 2 bases, in that order; junction bases with no gene match: 7. Per the germline V gene, CDR1 is LGHNA and CDR2 is YSLEER. CDR3 residues: CASADRGANTEAFF. The CDR3 DNA sequence: TGCGCCAGCGCCGACAGGGGCGCTAACACTGAAGCTTTCTTT.

This rearrangement joins TRBV29-1 to TRBJ2-2, with D tentatively TRBD1 (6 bases). This CDR3 has 12 amino acids. Germline-derived CDR1 and CDR2 are SQVTM and ANQGSEA. V was cut by 7 bases and J by 5 bases, with 11 bases left in between. In nucleotides, the CDR3 is TGCAGCGGGGGGACACCTACCGGGGAGCTGTTTTTT. Protein product: CSGGTPTGELFF.

This chain joins TRBV18 and TRBJ2-3; TRBD2 matches 10 bases. The V and J ends lost 3 bases and 2 bases, in that order; junction bases with no gene match: 8. The CDR3 spans 17 residues. Germline V gene lookup returns CDR1 KGHSH and CDR2 LQKENI. CDR3 region: CASSPQLAGGNTDTQYF. The CDR3 coding sequence is TGTGCCAGCTCACCCCAGTTAGCGGGAGGAAACACAGATACGCAGTATTTT.

Only a few counts were recorded for this clonotype. This chain joins TRBV20-1 and TRBJ1-2; tentative D call: TRBD1 (5 bases). The CDR3 is 14 amino acids. Germline V gene sequence: CDR1 DFQATT, CDR2 SNEGSKA (reference sequence). V was clipped by 5 bases and J by 4 bases, with 17 bases between them. The CDR3 is CSASDRRRSYGYTF. CDR3 nucleotide sequence: TGCAGTGCTTCAGACAGACGTCGATCCTATGGCTACACCTTC.

This chain uses TRBV18 with TRBJ2-3; D uncertain. This CDR3 has 12 amino acids. Germline values: CDR1 KGHSH, CDR2 LQKENI. Trimming removed 3 bases from V and 5 bases from J, with 6 bases in between. CDR3 amino acids: CASSPRQDTQYF. In DNA, the CDR3 is TGTGCCAGCTCACCTCGTCAAGATACGCAGTATTTT.

V and J are TRBV27 and TRBJ2-1; the D gene is possibly TRBD1 (7 bases). The DNA end is more similar to TRBJ2-7, so the J call may be wrong. Looked up from germline, CDR1 is MNHEY and CDR2 is SMNVEV (reference sequence). The CDR3 is 15 residues long. CDR3: CASTSYQGGAYEQYF. The CDR3 DNA reads as TGTGCCAGCACCTCTTACCAGGGGGGAGCCTACGAGCAGTACTTC.

This clonotype was counted between two and nine times. The chain has TRBV25-1 and TRBJ2-1; TRBD1 aligns across 8 bases. Judging by the DNA end, TRBJ2-7 fits better; the J call may be wrong. This CDR3 is 14 amino acids long. Germline assignment: CDR1 MGHDK and CDR2 SYGVNS. The DNA for the CDR3 is TGTGCCACCTCCCACAGGGGGGTATACAATGAGCAGTACTTC. Its protein product is CATSHRGVYNEQYF.

A few counts support this clonotype. V usage is TRBV9 and J usage is TRBJ2-1; TRBD2 aligns across 8 bases. Trimming removed 4 bases from V and 8 bases from J; junction bases left unmatched: 8. The CDR3 is 14 residues long. The germline gives CDR1 SGDLS, CDR2 YYNGEE. CDR3 coding DNA: TGTGCCAGCAGCATAAGCGGGGGTCTCGATGAGCAGTTCTTC. Protein product: CASSISGGLDEQFF.

This clonotype was picked up a small number of times. The chain uses TRBV4-3 and TRBJ1-2; 7 bases map to TRBD1. Germline V gives CDR1 LGHNA, CDR2 YSLEER. V lost 1 base to trimming and J lost 8 bases; unmatched junction nucleotides: 7. This CDR3 is 14 amino acids long. The CDR3 DNA is TGCGCCAGCAGCCAAGTCGACAGGGTTTCGGGCTACACCTTC. It yields the protein CASSQVDRVSGYTF.

The J gene is TRBJ1-2, the V gene TRBV12-3 or TRBV12-4; D is undetermined. The V end lost 7 bases, the J end lost 0 bases, and 15 bases lay between the germline ends. The CDR3 consists of 15 residues. The CDR3 DNA sequence: TGTGCCAGCACCTACGGAGGTCAAGCTAACTATGGCTACACCTTC. Its translation: CASTYGGQANYGYTF.

This clonotype was detected many times. The V gene is TRBV28, the J gene TRBJ2-7; no clear D gene. V dropped 2 bases and J dropped 7 bases, with 9 bases sitting between them. This CDR3 is 12 amino acids long. CDR1 is MDHEN, CDR2 SYDVKM, per germline. CDR3 coding DNA: TGTGCCAGCAGTTTACCCTACAATGAGCAGTACTTC. Translated: CASSLPYNEQYF.

This rearrangement joins TRBV6-1 to TRBJ1-6, with 7 bases aligning to TRBD1. V dropped 6 bases and J dropped 10; count of bases not matched to a gene: 18. The CDR3 sequence is 17 residues long. Looked up from germline, CDR1 is MNHNS and CDR2 is SASEGT. CDR3 sequence reads: CASSLKPPGQVRSPLHF. CDR3 coding DNA: TGTGCCAGCAGCCTAAAACCACCAGGACAGGTCAGGTCACCCCTCCACTTT.

This clonotype was seen more than once but under ten times. This chain connects TRBV7-8 to TRBJ2-1; D gene ambiguous. This CDR3 is built from 18 residues. V lost 3 bases and J lost 0, with 18 bases in between. Per the germline V gene, CDR1 is SGHVS and CDR2 is FQNEAQ. CDR3 region: CASSFRGGEASSYNEQFF. The CDR3 DNA follows: TGTGCCAGCAGCTTTCGTGGCGGAGAAGCCTCCTCCTACAATGAGCAGTTCTTC.

This clonotype has more than one count but fewer than ten. The V call is TRBV12-3 or TRBV12-4, the J call TRBJ1-5; TRBD1 agrees at 8 bases. V shed 5 bases, J shed 6 bases, and the junction held 6 bases outside the gene matches. The CDR3 has 14 residues. CDR3 sequence reads: CASSAQQGGQPQHF. CDR3 DNA sequence: TGTGCCAGCAGTGCCCAACAGGGGGGTCAGCCCCAGCATTTT.

This chain joins TRBV5-1 and TRBJ1-2; possible D gene TRBD1, 6 bases. V was cut by 4 bases and J by 10 bases, with 20 bases left in between. Germline loops: CDR1 SGHRS, CDR2 YFSETQ. This CDR3 contains 14 residues. CDR3 residues: CASSEHRAPDDYTF. CDR3 bases: TGCGCCAGCAGCGAGCACAGGGCCCCGGATGACTACACCTTC.

The chain's CDR3 is CSASAETSNEQFF. The CDR3 DNA reads TGCAGTGCTTCCGCCGAGACATCCAATGAGCAGTTCTTC. This chain connects TRBV20-1 to TRBJ2-1; D is unclear. CDR1 DFQATT and CDR2 SNEGSKA come from the germline V gene (reference sequence). The CDR3 contains 13 residues. V was shortened by 5 bases and J by 6 bases, with 14 bases between the two germline ends.

This clonotype has a handful of counts. The chain has TRBV5-1 and TRBJ1-1, with 7 positions matching TRBD1. This CDR3 region has 14 residues. Per germline, CDR1 SGHRS and CDR2 YFSETQ. In DNA, the CDR3 is TGCACCTGCAGGGGGGATACGGAAGGCACTGAAGCTTTCTTT. Translated, it gives CTCRGDTEGTEAFF.

About this clonotype: Mismatch with germline at one junction end may stem from a read error. The chain combines TRBV20-1 with TRBJ1-6; possibly TRBD1 for D (5 bases). This CDR3 is built from 15 residues. Germline V CDR1 and CDR2: DFQATT, SNEGSKA (reference sequence). CDR3 in amino acids: CSARDRASYNSPLHF. As DNA, the CDR3 is TGCAGTGCTAGAGACAGGGCATCCTATAATTCACCTCTCCACTTT.

This chain joins TRBV2 and TRBJ1-1; no reliable D call. V dropped 4 bases and J dropped 11 bases, with 14 bases sitting between them. The CDR3 sequence is 12 residues long. Germline values: CDR1 SNHLY, CDR2 FYNNEI. The CDR3 DNA reads as TGTGCCAGCAGTGGAGAGGGCAATCGGGCTTTCTTT. It specifies CASSGEGNRAFF.

V is TRBV20-1 and J is TRBJ2-6; 7 nucleotides agree with TRBD1. CDR3 size: 16 residues. Germline V gene data show CDR1 as DFQATT and CDR2 as SNEGSKA (reference sequence). Germline trimming cut 0 bases from V and 2 bases from J; bases unmatched to any gene: 4. CDR3 sequence (DNA): TGCAGTGCTAGAGACCAAGACAGGGCTGGGGCCAACGTCCTGACTTTC. It encodes CSARDQDRAGANVLTF.